This TCR beta chain came from a study of T cell responses to AZD1222 COVID-19 vaccine. Using immunoSEQ multiplex PCR, the repertoire was profiled, and TCRdb retains in-frame clones only, with some absent. The data hold roughly 150,000 clones, with 90% to 95% observed a single time. Study-level results: Reportedly, close to half of spike-specific TCRs are directed against unmutated variant regions. Along spike, vaccine-associated CD4 TCRs were found throughout, with dominance at 160-218 and 743-854. White British ancestry dominated among donors, who included more females, and clonal diversity was possibly underestimated. When two AZD1222 doses had been given, Spike-specific TCR breadth and depth rose.

V was pared by 4 bases and J by 10 bases, with 14 bases between. This CDR3 is built from 13 residues. In germline, CDR1 is SGDLS, CDR2 YYNGEE. In this sample, this clone turned up a few times. Antigen: not known. The input for sequencing was peripheral blood, taken 28 days after the second AZD1222 dose. The clonotype originates from an adult who received the AZD1222 COVID-19 vaccine. The V gene is TRBV9, the J gene TRBJ2-2; possibly TRBD1 or TRBD2 for D (5 bases each). In DNA, the CDR3 is TGTGCCAGCAGCTCAGGGACCTCGGAGGAGCTGTTTTTT. This gives the protein CASSSGTSEELFF. The full variable domain, rest sourced from reference TRBV9 and TRBJ2-2, is DSGVTQTPKHLITATGQRVTLRCSPRSGDLSVYWYQQSLDQGLQFLIQYYNGEERAKGNILERFSAQQFPDLHSELNLSSLELGDSALYFCASSSGTSEELFFGEGSRLTVL.